Described below is a single T cell receptor (beta chain) sequence and its context. This entry is derived from a study of cytomegalovirus exposure and HLA in healthy donors. The PCR contained 60 Vbeta and 13 Jbeta primers. Only in-frame clones appear in the TCRdb table, and some are missing; sequencing was by immunoSEQ multiplex PCR. This table holds 150,000 to 200,000 clones, approximately 80% found once. J gave up 2 bases and V 4 bases, and 7 bases lay outside the gene matches. Germline V gene lookup returns CDR1 MGHRA and CDR2 YSYEKL. The CDR3 is 15 residues long. Sequencing input: PBMCs. The rearrangement links TRBV4-1 to TRBJ1-1; TRBD1 agrees at 7 bases. The source is a boy aged 10-17 years in good health and CMV-seronegative. The DNA of the CDR3 is TGCGCCAGCAGCCCGAGACAGGGTCCTAACACTGAAGCTTTCTTT. Protein: CASSPRQGPNTEAFF.